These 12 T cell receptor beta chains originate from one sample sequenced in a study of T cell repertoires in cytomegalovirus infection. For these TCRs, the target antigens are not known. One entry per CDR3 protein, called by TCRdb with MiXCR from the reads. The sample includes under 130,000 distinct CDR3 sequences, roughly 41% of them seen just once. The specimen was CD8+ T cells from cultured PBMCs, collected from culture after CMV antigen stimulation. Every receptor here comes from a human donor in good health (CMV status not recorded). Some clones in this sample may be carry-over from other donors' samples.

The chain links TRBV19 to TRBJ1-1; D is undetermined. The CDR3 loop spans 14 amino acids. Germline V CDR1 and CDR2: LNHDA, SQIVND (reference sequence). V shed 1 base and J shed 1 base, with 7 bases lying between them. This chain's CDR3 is CASSIVHRNTEAFF. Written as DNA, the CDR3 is TGTGCCAGTAGTATAGTACATAGGAACACTGAAGCTTTCTTT.

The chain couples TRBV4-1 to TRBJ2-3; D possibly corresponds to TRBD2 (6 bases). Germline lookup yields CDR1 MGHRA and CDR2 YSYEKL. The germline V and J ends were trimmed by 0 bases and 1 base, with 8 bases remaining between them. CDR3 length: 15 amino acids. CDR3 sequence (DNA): TGCGCCAGCAGCCAAGAGGAGGGGCGCACAGATACGCAGTATTTT. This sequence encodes CASSQEEGRTDTQYF.

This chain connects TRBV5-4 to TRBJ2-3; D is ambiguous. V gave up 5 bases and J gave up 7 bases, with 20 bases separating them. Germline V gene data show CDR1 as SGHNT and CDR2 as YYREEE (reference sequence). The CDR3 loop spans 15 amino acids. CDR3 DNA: TGTGCCAGCAGTCCCCCCGGGCCTCTTTCTTATACGCAGTATTTT. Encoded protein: CASSPPGPLSYTQYF. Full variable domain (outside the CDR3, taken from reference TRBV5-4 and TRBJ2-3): ETGVTQSPTHLIKTRGQQVTLRCSSQSGHNTVSWYQQALGQGPQFIFQYYREEENGRGNFPPRFSGLQFPNYSSELNVNALELDDSALYLCASSPPGPLSYTQYFGPGTRLTVL.

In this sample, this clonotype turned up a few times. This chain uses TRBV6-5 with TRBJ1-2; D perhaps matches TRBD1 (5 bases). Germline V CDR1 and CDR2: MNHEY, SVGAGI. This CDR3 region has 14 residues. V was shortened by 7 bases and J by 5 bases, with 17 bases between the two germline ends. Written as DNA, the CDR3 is TGTGCCAGCAATATGCAGGGAGGGAGGTATGGCTACACCTTC. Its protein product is CASNMQGGRYGYTF.

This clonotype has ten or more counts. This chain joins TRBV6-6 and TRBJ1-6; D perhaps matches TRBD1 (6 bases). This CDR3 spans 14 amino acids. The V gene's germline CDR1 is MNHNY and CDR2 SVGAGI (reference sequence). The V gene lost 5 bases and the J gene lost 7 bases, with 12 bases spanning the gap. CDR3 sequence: CASSDTGFNSPLHF. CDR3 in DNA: TGTGCCAGCAGTGACACAGGGTTCAATTCACCCCTCCACTTT.

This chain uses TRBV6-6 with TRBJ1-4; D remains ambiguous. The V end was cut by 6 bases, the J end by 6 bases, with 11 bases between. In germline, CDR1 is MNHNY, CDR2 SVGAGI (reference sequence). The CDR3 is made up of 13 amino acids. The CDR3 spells CASSYTRDEKLFF. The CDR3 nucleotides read TGTGCCAGCAGCTATACAAGAGATGAAAAACTGTTTTTT.

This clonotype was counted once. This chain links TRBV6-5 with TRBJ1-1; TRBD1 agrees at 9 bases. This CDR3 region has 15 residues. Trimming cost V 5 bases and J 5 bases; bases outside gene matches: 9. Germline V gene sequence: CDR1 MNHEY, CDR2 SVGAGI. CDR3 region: CASSPGGTGWTEAFF. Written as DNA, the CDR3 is TGTGCCAGCAGTCCGGGGGGGACAGGGTGGACTGAAGCTTTCTTT.

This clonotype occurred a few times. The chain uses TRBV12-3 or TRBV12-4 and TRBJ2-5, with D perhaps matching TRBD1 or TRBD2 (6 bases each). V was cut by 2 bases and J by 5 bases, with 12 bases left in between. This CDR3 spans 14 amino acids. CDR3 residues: CASSLSGGGETQYF. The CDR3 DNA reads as TGTGCCAGCAGTTTATCCGGGGGCGGGGAGACCCAGTACTTC.

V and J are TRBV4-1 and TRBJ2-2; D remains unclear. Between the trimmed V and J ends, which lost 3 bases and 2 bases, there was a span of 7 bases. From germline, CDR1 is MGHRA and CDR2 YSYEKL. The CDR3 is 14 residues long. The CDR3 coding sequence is TGCGCCAGCAGCCAGGACCGTAACACCGGGGAGCTGTTTTTT. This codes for CASSQDRNTGELFF.

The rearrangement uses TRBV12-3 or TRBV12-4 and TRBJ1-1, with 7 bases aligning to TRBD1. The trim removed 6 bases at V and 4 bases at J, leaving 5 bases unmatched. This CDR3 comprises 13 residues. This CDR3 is CASSLTGITEAFF. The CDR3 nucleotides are TGTGCCAGCAGCCTGACAGGGATCACTGAAGCTTTCTTT.

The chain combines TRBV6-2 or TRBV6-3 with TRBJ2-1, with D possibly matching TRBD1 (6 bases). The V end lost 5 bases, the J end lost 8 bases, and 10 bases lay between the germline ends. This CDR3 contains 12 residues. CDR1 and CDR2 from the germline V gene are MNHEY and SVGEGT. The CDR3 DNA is TGTGCCAGCAGTATGACAGGCGATGAGCAGTTCTTC. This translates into CASSMTGDEQFF.

The CDR3 region is CASSLGPLYEQYF. The CDR3, as DNA: TGTGCCAGCAGCTTGGGTCCCCTCTACGAGCAGTACTTC. The chain combines TRBV5-5 with TRBJ2-7; D is undetermined. The CDR3 is made up of 13 amino acids. Germline loops: CDR1 SGHKS, CDR2 YYEKEE (reference sequence). V lost 0 bases and J 3 bases, leaving 7 bases between the germline ends.